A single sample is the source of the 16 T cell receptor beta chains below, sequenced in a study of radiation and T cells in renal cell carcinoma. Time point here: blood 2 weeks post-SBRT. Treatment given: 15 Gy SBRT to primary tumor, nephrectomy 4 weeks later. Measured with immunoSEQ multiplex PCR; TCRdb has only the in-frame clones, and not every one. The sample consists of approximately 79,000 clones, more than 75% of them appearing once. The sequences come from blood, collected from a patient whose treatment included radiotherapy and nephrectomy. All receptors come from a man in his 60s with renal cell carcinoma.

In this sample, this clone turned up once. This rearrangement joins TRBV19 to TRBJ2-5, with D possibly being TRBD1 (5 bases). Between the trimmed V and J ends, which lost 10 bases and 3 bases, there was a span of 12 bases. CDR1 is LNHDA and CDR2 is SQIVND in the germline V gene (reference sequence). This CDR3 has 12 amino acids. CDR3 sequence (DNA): TGTGCCACCCAGGGTTTAGAAGAGACCCAGTACTTC. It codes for CATQGLEETQYF.

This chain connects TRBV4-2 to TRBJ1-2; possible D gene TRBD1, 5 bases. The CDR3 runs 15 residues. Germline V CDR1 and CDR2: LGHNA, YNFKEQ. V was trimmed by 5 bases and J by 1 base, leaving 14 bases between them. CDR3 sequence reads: CASSDPGPLNYGYTF. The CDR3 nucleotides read TGTGCCAGCAGCGACCCGGGACCGCTTAACTATGGCTACACCTTC.

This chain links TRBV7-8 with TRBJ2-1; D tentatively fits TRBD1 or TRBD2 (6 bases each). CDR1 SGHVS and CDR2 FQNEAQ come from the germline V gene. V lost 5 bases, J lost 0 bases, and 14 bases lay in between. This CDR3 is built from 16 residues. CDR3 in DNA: TGTGCCAGCAGCCCGGGGGCCGGGACCTCCTACAATGAGCAGTTCTTC. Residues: CASSPGAGTSYNEQFF. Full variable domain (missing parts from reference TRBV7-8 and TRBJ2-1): GAGVSQSPRYKVAKRGQDVALRCDPISGHVSLFWYQQALGQGPEFLTYFQNEAQLDKSGLPSDRFFAERPEGSVSTLKIQRTQQEDSAVYLCASSPGAGTSYNEQFFGPGTRLTVL.

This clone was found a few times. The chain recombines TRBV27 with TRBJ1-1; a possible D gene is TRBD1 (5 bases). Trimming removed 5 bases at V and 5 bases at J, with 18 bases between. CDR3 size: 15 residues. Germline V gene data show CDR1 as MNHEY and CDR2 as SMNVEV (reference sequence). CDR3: CASSPQDTSGTEAFF. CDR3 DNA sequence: TGTGCCAGCAGTCCCCAGGACACCTCGGGGACTGAAGCTTTCTTT.

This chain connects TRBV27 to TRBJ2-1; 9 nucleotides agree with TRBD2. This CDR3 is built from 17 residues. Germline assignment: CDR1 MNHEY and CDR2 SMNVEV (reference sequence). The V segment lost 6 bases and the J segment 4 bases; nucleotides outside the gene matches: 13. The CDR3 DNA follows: TGTGCCAGCAGCCCCGAATATCCTAGCGGGGTGTACAATGAGCAGTTCTTC. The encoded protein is CASSPEYPSGVYNEQFF.

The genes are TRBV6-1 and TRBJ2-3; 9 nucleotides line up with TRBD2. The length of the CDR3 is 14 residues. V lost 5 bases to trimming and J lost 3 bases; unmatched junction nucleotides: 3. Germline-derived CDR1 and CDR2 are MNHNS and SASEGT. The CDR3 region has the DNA TGTGCCAGCAGTCCGGGACTAGCAACAGATACGCAGTATTTT. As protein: CASSPGLATDTQYF.

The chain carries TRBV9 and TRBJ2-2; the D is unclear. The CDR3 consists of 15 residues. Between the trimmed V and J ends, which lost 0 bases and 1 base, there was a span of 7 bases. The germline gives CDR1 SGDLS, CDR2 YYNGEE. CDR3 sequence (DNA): TGTGCCAGCAGCGTAGACCCCAAGAACACCGGGGAGCTGTTTTTT. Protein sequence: CASSVDPKNTGELFF.

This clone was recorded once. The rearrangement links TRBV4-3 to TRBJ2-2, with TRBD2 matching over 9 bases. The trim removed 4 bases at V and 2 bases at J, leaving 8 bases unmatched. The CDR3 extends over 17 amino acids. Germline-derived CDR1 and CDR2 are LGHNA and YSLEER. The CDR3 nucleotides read TGCGCCAGCAGCCGCAGACTAGCGGACCGCAACACCGGGGAGCTGTTTTTT. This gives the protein CASSRRLADRNTGELFF.

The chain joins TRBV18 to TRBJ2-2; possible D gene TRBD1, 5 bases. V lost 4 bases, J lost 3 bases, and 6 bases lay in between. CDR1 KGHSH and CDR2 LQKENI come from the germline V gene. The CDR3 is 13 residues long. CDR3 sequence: CASSRQYTGELFF. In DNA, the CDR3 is TGTGCCAGCTCACGACAGTACACCGGGGAGCTGTTTTTT.

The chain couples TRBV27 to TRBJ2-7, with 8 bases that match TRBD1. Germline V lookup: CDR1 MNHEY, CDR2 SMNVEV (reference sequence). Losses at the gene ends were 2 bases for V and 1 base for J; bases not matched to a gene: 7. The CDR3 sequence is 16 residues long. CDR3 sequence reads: CASSLTGQGTSYEQYF. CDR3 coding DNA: TGTGCCAGCAGTTTAACAGGACAGGGTACATCCTACGAGCAGTACTTC.

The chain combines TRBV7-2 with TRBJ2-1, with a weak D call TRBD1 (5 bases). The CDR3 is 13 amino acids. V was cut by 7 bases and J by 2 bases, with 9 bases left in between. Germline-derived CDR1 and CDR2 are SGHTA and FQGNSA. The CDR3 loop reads CASIRGPYNEQFF. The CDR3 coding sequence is TGTGCCAGCATAAGGGGCCCCTACAATGAGCAGTTCTTC.

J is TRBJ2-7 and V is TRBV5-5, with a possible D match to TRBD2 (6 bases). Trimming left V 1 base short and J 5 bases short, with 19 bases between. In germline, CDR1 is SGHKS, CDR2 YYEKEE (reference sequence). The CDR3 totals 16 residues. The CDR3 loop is CASSLSAREFVDEQYF. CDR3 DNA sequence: TGTGCCAGCAGCTTGAGTGCCCGGGAGTTCGTCGACGAGCAGTACTTC.

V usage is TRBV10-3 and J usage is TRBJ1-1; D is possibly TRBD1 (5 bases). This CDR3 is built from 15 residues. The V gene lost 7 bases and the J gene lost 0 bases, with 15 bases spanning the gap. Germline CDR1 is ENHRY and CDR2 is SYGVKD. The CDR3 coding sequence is TGTGCCATCACCCCCCAGGGAGGGCTGAACACTGAAGCTTTCTTT. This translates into CAITPQGGLNTEAFF.

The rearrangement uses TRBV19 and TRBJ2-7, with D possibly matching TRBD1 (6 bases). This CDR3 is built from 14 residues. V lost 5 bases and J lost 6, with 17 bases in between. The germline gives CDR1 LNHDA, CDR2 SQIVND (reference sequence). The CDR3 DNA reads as TGTGCCAGTAGTCCAACCTGGACAGTCCGCGAGCAGTACTTC. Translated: CASSPTWTVREQYF.

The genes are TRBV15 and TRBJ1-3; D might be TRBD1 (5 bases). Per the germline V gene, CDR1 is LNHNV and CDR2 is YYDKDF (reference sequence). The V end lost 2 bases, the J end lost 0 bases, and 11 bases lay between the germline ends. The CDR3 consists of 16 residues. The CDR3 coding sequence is TGTGCCACCAGCAGATCACCGACAGCCTCTGGAAACACCATATATTTT. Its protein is CATSRSPTASGNTIYF.

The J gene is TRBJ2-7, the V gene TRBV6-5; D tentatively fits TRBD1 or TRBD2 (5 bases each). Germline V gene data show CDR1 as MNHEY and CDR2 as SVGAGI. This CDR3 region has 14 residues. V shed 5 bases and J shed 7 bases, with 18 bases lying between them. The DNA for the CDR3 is TGTGCCAGCAGTGATGGGACGTCTACGGGGGAGCAGTACTTC. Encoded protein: CASSDGTSTGEQYF.